Presented here are 30 T cell receptor beta chains from one specimen sequenced in a study of T cells in Graves' hyperthyroidism and ophthalmopathy. Amplification of TCR beta CDR3 regions was performed using RNA transcripts as template. TCR CDR3 regions were first amplified by RT-PCR with HTBI primers. Each CDR3 protein gets one entry after TCRdb re-called the multiplex PCR reads with MiXCR. The sample has roughly 530,000 distinct CDR3 sequences, about 15% seen once. The sequenced sample was blood. The receptors were gathered from a young woman with Graves' ophthalmopathy.

In its sample, this clonotype was seen many times. The chain couples TRBV28 to TRBJ2-5; D possibly matches TRBD1 or TRBD2 (5 bases each). The CDR3 has 15 residues. V gave up 3 bases and J gave up 1 base, with 12 bases separating them. The germline gives CDR1 MDHEN, CDR2 SYDVKM. This CDR3 reads CASSFDPGTQETQYF. The CDR3 DNA reads as TGTGCCAGCAGTTTCGATCCCGGGACCCAAGAGACCCAGTACTTC.

The CDR3 nucleotides are TGCAGTGCTAGAGTCGATGAGGTATTAGGGGTTGGTAATCAGCCCCAGCATTTT. Translating it yields CSARVDEVLGVGNQPQHF. The chain joins TRBV20-1 to TRBJ1-5; tentative D call: TRBD1 (5 bases). The CDR3 totals 18 residues. Germline lookup yields CDR1 DFQATT and CDR2 SNEGSKA (reference sequence). V lost 1 base and J lost 4, with 23 bases in between.

This clonotype was counted only a few times. The chain is built from TRBV18 and TRBJ2-1, with D perhaps matching TRBD1 or TRBD2 (6 bases each). Per the germline V gene, CDR1 is KGHSH and CDR2 is LQKENI. The CDR3 has 15 amino acids. V was pared by 2 bases and J by 6 bases, with 14 bases between. CDR3 sequence (DNA): TGTGCCAGCTCACCAAAGGGGGGCCTTTCCAATGAGCAGTTCTTC. Protein product: CASSPKGGLSNEQFF.

This clonotype was counted ten times or more. The genes are TRBV5-8 and TRBJ1-1, with TRBD1 as a possible D gene (5 bases). The CDR3 sequence is 14 residues long. Per germline, CDR1 SGHTS and CDR2 YDEGEE. Trimming removed 0 bases from V and 6 bases from J, with 12 bases in between. The CDR3 sequence is CASSLERGGAEAFF. CDR3 nucleotides: TGTGCCAGCAGCTTGGAAAGGGGAGGTGCTGAAGCTTTCTTT.

Many counts were recorded for this clonotype. The gene calls are TRBV11-2 and TRBJ2-7, with 7 positions matching TRBD2. J gave up 7 bases and V 5 bases, and 11 bases lay outside the gene matches. Germline assignment: CDR1 SGHAT and CDR2 FQNNGV. The CDR3 has 14 residues. The CDR3 sequence: CASSQEGTTREQYF. CDR3 in DNA: TGTGCCAGCAGCCAAGAGGGGACTACGAGGGAGCAGTACTTC.

J is TRBJ2-7 and V is TRBV6-1; D uncertain. Germline V gene sequence: CDR1 MNHNS, CDR2 SASEGT. The V gene lost 7 bases and the J gene lost 4 bases, with 11 bases spanning the gap. This CDR3 has 12 residues. The CDR3 region is CASTLTEYEQYF. The CDR3 DNA reads as TGTGCCAGCACCCTTACAGAGTACGAGCAGTACTTC.

This clonotype occurred a few times. The genes are TRBV28 and TRBJ2-7; D is unclear. Germline-derived CDR1 and CDR2 are MDHEN and SYDVKM. V shed 5 bases and J shed 3 bases, with 20 bases lying between them. The CDR3 runs 16 residues. DNA for the CDR3: TGTGCCAGCAGTCCACGAGTCGGCAGGTGGCTCTACGAGCAGTACTTC. It encodes CASSPRVGRWLYEQYF.

With respect to this clonotype: This may arise from a read error, as a much more abundant clone is one base away. This chain uses TRBV28 with TRBJ1-5; D remains unclear. The CDR3 contains 17 residues. Per the germline V gene, CDR1 is MDHEN and CDR2 is SYDVKM. V dropped 2 bases and J dropped 5 bases, with 19 bases sitting between them. Here the CDR3 DNA reads TGTGCCAGCAGTTTAGAGTTTTCGGAAGAGATTGATCAGCCCCAGCATTTT. It specifies CASSLEFSEEIDQPQHF. Full variable domain (rest looked up from reference TRBV28 and TRBJ1-5): DVKVTQSSRYLVKRTGEKVFLECVQDMDHENMFWYRQDPGLGLRLIYFSYDVKMKEKGDIPEGYSVSREKKERFSLILESASTNQTSMYLCASSLEFSEEIDQPQHFGDGTRLSIL.

This clonotype was seen at least ten times. The chain uses TRBV11-1 and TRBJ2-3, with D perhaps matching TRBD2 (5 bases). The CDR3 loop spans 15 amino acids. Trimming cost V 1 base and J 6 bases, with 14 bases left between them. Germline values: CDR1 SGHAT, CDR2 FQDESV (reference sequence). In nucleotides, the CDR3 is TGTGCCAGCAGCTTAGTGGGAGCTATAACGGATACGCAGTATTTT. Its translation: CASSLVGAITDTQYF.

This clonotype has ten or more counts. V is TRBV2 and J is TRBJ2-7; 7 nucleotides align to TRBD1. V lost 7 bases, J lost 3 bases, and 9 bases stayed unmatched. In germline, CDR1 is SNHLY, CDR2 FYNNEI. This CDR3 is built from 14 residues. CDR3 sequence: CASILDREHYEQYF. CDR3 DNA: TGTGCCAGCATCCTAGACAGGGAGCACTACGAGCAGTACTTC.

This clonotype was seen only a few times. This rearrangement joins TRBV7-9 to TRBJ2-7; a weak D match, TRBD1 (5 bases). The CDR3 has 15 residues. Germline values: CDR1 SEHNR, CDR2 FQNEAQ (reference sequence). V shed 5 bases and J shed 6 bases, with 20 bases lying between them. DNA of the CDR3: TGTGCCAGCAGCGACTTTGGTCAGGGTCCAGGCGAGCAGTACTTC. Its translation: CASSDFGQGPGEQYF.

In this sample, this clonotype turned up many times. The V call is TRBV20-1, the J call TRBJ2-5; no clear D. The CDR3 spans 12 residues. CDR1 is DFQATT, CDR2 SNEGSKA, per germline (reference sequence). V lost 1 base and J 2 bases, leaving 5 bases between the germline ends. CDR3 residues: CSARVGQETQYF. The CDR3 DNA reads as TGCAGTGCTAGAGTAGGGCAAGAGACCCAGTACTTC.

This clonotype has at least ten counts. The CDR3 nucleotides read TGCAGCGTTGGGACTGAAACTAACCCCTACGAGCAGTACTTC. Its translation is CSVGTETNPYEQYF. The chain joins TRBV29-1 to TRBJ2-7, with D maybe TRBD2 (5 bases). This CDR3 spans 14 amino acids. Trimming left V 4 bases short and J 2 bases short, with 15 bases between. CDR1 is SQVTM, CDR2 ANQGSEA, per germline.

Notes on this clonotype: This is likely a read error, given that the CDR3 carries no conserved phenylalanine or tryptophan at its end. The chain joins TRBV27 to TRBJ2-5; 7 nucleotides align to TRBD1. V was pared by 5 bases and J by 1 base, with 10 bases of the junction left unmatched. The CDR3 loop spans 16 amino acids. CDR1 MNHEY and CDR2 SMNVEV come from the germline V gene (reference sequence). The CDR3 loop is CASSPLRTGSQETQYL. In DNA form, the CDR3 reads TGTGCCAGCAGTCCCCTTAGGACAGGCTCCCAAGAGACCCAGTACTTA.

In this sample, this clonotype turned up a few times. V and J are TRBV19 and TRBJ1-5, with TRBD1 matching 10 bases. This CDR3 spans 18 amino acids. V lost 4 bases to trimming and J lost 4 bases; unmatched junction nucleotides: 13. Germline CDR1 LNHDA, CDR2 SQIVND (reference sequence). The CDR3 here is CASSRTDRGEWRNQPQHF. CDR3 sequence (DNA): TGTGCCAGTAGTAGAACGGACAGGGGGGAATGGCGAAATCAGCCCCAGCATTTT.

This clonotype showed up many times. The chain carries TRBV5-5 and TRBJ2-1, with D possibly called TRBD1 or TRBD2 (5 bases each). This CDR3 is built from 15 residues. Trimming took off 0 bases at V and 1 base at J, with 8 bases between the two ends. Germline V gene data show CDR1 as SGHKS and CDR2 as YYEKEE (reference sequence). CDR3 bases: TGTGCCAGCAGCTTGGAAGGGGAGTCCTACAATGAGCAGTTCTTC. It codes for CASSLEGESYNEQFF.

This clonotype has ten or more counts. The chain couples TRBV7-2 to TRBJ2-7; the match to TRBD2 covers 9 bases. V was clipped by 5 bases and J by 2 bases; unmatched bases: 7. Per the germline V gene, CDR1 is SGHTA and CDR2 is FQGNSA. There are 15 residues in the CDR3. The chain's CDR3 is CASSRIAGDTYEQYF. CDR3 sequence (DNA): TGTGCCAGCAGCCGAATAGCGGGGGATACCTACGAGCAGTACTTC. The entire variable domain, with the rest obtained from reference TRBV7-2 and TRBJ2-7, is as follows: GAGVSQSPSNKVTEKGKDVELRCDPISGHTALYWYRQSLGQGLEFLIYFQGNSAPDKSGLPSDRFSAERTGGSVSTLTIQRTQQEDSAVYLCASSRIAGDTYEQYFGPGTRLTVT.

This sequence joins TRBV5-1 and TRBJ1-2, with TRBD1 identical over 7 bases. Germline assignment: CDR1 SGHRS and CDR2 YFSETQ. The CDR3 totals 14 residues. J gave up 8 bases and V 4 bases, and 11 bases lay outside the gene matches. The CDR3 loop reads CASSRAWTGGGYTF. CDR3 nucleotide sequence: TGCGCCAGCAGCCGAGCATGGACAGGAGGCGGCTACACCTTC.

This clonotype was detected many times. This chain connects TRBV3-1 to TRBJ1-3; D is unclear. Trimming pared 2 bases from V and 0 bases from J, leaving 8 bases between. CDR1 is LGHDT, CDR2 YNNKEL, per germline (reference sequence). The CDR3 extends over 15 amino acids. CDR3 protein: CASSQTESSGNTIYF. Here the CDR3 DNA reads TGTGCCAGCAGCCAAACGGAAAGCTCTGGAAACACCATATATTTT.

This clonotype was picked up one time. This chain uses TRBV5-8 with TRBJ1-2, with TRBD1 as a possible D gene (6 bases). The CDR3 is 14 residues long. V lost 2 bases and J 5 bases, leaving 13 bases between the germline ends. Germline V gene sequence: CDR1 SGHTS, CDR2 YDEGEE. The CDR3 nucleotides are TGTGCCAGCAGCTTTTTGGGCAGGGGATATGGCTACACCTTC. Translation: CASSFLGRGYGYTF.

This clonotype has only a few counts. The V gene is TRBV12-3 or TRBV12-4, the J gene TRBJ1-6; D not certain. The CDR3 covers 14 residues. Trimming cost V 3 bases and J 9 bases, with 12 bases left between them. In DNA form, the CDR3 reads TGTGCCAGCAGTTTGGGCAGGATGCGTTCACCCCTCCACTTT. Translated: CASSLGRMRSPLHF.

The table lists this clonotype with a few counts. J is TRBJ2-2 and V is TRBV14, with 7 bases matching TRBD1. Germline V gene lookup returns CDR1 SGHDN and CDR2 FVKESK. The CDR3 loop spans 15 amino acids. V shed 4 bases, J shed 6 bases, and the junction held 8 bases outside the gene matches. The DNA of the CDR3 is TGTGCCAGCAGCCCCTACAGGGGAAGGGCCGGGGAGCTGTTTTTT. Translated, it gives CASSPYRGRAGELFF.

This sequence joins TRBV9 and TRBJ2-3; the D gene is possibly TRBD2 (7 bases). V lost 1 base and J 1 base, leaving 10 bases between the germline ends. CDR3 length equals 15 residues. The V gene's germline CDR1 is SGDLS and CDR2 YYNGEE. The CDR3 DNA reads as TGTGCCAGCAGCGTAAGGGGGGGGGGCACAGATACGCAGTATTTT. It codes for CASSVRGGGTDTQYF.

This clonotype showed up many times. The chain has TRBV10-3 and TRBJ2-1; either TRBD1 or TRBD2 may fit D (7 bases each). Germline CDR1 is ENHRY and CDR2 is SYGVKD. The V end lost 2 bases, the J end lost 7 bases, and 21 bases lay between the germline ends. CDR3 length: 17 residues. DNA of the CDR3: TGTGCCATCAGTGAGACAAACAGGGGAGGGAGTATAAATGAGCAGTTCTTC. Translation gives CAISETNRGGSINEQFF.

The genes are TRBV6-1 and TRBJ1-1; the D gene is possibly TRBD1 (5 bases). CDR3 length equals 16 residues. Germline lookup yields CDR1 MNHNS and CDR2 SASEGT. V was clipped by 7 bases and J by 0 bases, with 18 bases between them. The CDR3 reads CASTNRDGGMNTEAFF. CDR3 coding DNA: TGTGCCAGCACCAACCGGGACGGCGGGATGAACACTGAAGCTTTCTTT.

This clonotype appeared many times. The chain joins TRBV20-1 to TRBJ2-3, with no clear D. Germline V gene lookup returns CDR1 DFQATT and CDR2 SNEGSKA (reference sequence). This CDR3 contains 13 residues. Trimming took 2 bases from V and 2 from J, leaving 8 bases between them. CDR3 sequence: CSARQSSTDTQYF. CDR3 nucleotides: TGCAGTGCTAGACAGTCTTCCACAGATACGCAGTATTTT.

To note about this clonotype: Being one base from a much bigger clone, this may be a read error. The chain is built from TRBV28 and TRBJ1-4; 7 bases are shared with TRBD1. From germline, CDR1 is MDHEN and CDR2 SYDVKM. The CDR3 is 15 amino acids. After removal of 1 base from V and 6 bases from J, the junction contained 5 bases not matched to a gene. The CDR3 loop reads CASSLSGTEDEKLFF. The CDR3 DNA reads as TGTGCCAGCAGTTTATCGGGGACAGAGGATGAAAAACTGTTTTTT. The full variable domain, rest sourced from reference TRBV28 and TRBJ1-4, is DVKVTQSSRYLVKRTGEKVFLECVQDMDHENMFWYRQDPGLGLRLIYFSYDVKMKEKGDIPEGYSVSREKKERFSLILESASTNQTSMYLCASSLSGTEDEKLFFGSGTQLSVL.

This clonotype was recorded at least ten times. The genes are TRBV11-1 and TRBJ2-7; 7 bases match TRBD1. Unmatched junction bases numbered 18, after V lost 5 bases and J lost 8 bases. Germline V CDR1 and CDR2: SGHAT, FQDESV (reference sequence). This CDR3 contains 16 residues. The CDR3 sequence: CASSATRPDRVVKQYF. In nucleotides, the CDR3 is TGTGCCAGCAGCGCGACGAGGCCCGACAGGGTGGTAAAGCAGTACTTC.

The table lists this clonotype with a few counts. The chain combines TRBV9 with TRBJ1-2; 7 bases agree with TRBD1. The junction had 7 bases not matched to a gene; V was cut back by 0 bases and J by 8 bases. This CDR3 contains 14 residues. Germline CDR1 is SGDLS and CDR2 is YYNGEE. CDR3 nucleotides: TGTGCCAGCAGCGTAGTTGAGACAGGGACCGGCTACACCTTC. This sequence encodes CASSVVETGTGYTF.

The chain employs TRBV25-1 and TRBJ2-2, with 7 bases aligning to TRBD1. Germline CDR1 is MGHDK and CDR2 is SYGVNS. This CDR3 region has 17 residues. The ends lost 6 bases at V and 6 bases at J; junction bases unmatched: 16. Here the CDR3 reads CASRGQCAVQRSGELFF. The CDR3 DNA follows: TGTGCCAGCAGGGGACAGTGCGCGGTTCAGCGTTCCGGGGAGCTGTTTTTT.